The 27 T cell receptor beta chains given below trace back to one sample, sequenced in a study of cytomegalovirus exposure and HLA in healthy donors. Sequencing used immunoSEQ multiplex PCR; TCRdb keeps in-frame clones, though not all of them. The sample has some 210,000 clones; roughly 84% are singletons. Material: PBMCs. The receptors were sampled from a woman younger than 35 in good health and CMV-seropositive.

Regarding this clone: Here the CDR3 omits its conserved ending phenylalanine or tryptophan, so a read error is the likely source. No DNA is shown, since the ends of the CDR3 on it are uncertain; the CDR3 is the one TCRdb lists. This chain connects TRBV29-1 to TRBJ2-7; the tabulated D call, TRBD2, remains unverified against the DNA. Germline lookup yields CDR1 SQVTM and CDR2 ANQGSEA. The CDR3 has 11 amino acids, counting both end residues. CDR3 sequence: CSVEGEGESKY.

In this sample, this clone turned up once. The chain carries TRBV14 and TRBJ1-4; TRBD1 aligns across 7 bases. Per germline, CDR1 SGHDN and CDR2 FVKESK. This CDR3 has 16 residues. V shed 0 bases and J 8 bases; nucleotides not matched to a gene: 9. This CDR3 is CASSQDRSRGTEKLFF. In DNA form, the CDR3 reads TGTGCCAGCAGCCAAGATAGGAGCAGGGGGACCGAAAAACTGTTTTTT. The entire variable domain, with the rest obtained from reference TRBV14 and TRBJ1-4, is as follows: EAGVTQFPSHSVIEKGQTVTLRCDPISGHDNLYWYRRVMGKEIKFLLHFVKESKQDESGMPNNRFLAERTGGTYSTLKVQPAELEDSGVYFCASSQDRSRGTEKLFFGSGTQLSVL.

The V and J genes are TRBV7-6 and TRBJ1-1; no firm D call. Germline values: CDR1 SGHVS, CDR2 FNYEAQ. The ends were cut back, 4 bases at V and 3 bases at J, with 6 bases in the middle. This CDR3 has 12 amino acids. The chain's CDR3 is CASSSDYTEAFF. The CDR3 bases are TGTGCCAGCAGCTCGGACTACACTGAAGCTTTCTTT.

This clone was picked up one time. The rearrangement joins TRBV2 to TRBJ2-1, with TRBD2 matching over 9 bases. J was trimmed by 9 bases and V by 6 bases; bases with no gene match: 15. The V gene's germline CDR1 is SNHLY and CDR2 FYNNEI. This CDR3 is 16 amino acids long. This chain's CDR3 is CASSHAEGLAFIEQFF. CDR3 nucleotide sequence: TGTGCCAGCAGCCACGCGGAGGGACTAGCTTTTATTGAGCAGTTCTTC.

This clone was detected once. The chain joins TRBV28 to TRBJ2-1; 9 bases match TRBD2. The CDR3 runs 17 residues. Germline CDR1 reads MDHEN; CDR2 reads SYDVKM. Trimming at V came to 5 bases and at J to 2 bases, leaving 10 bases not matched to a gene. The CDR3 reads CASSPTVLAGTYNEQFF. The CDR3, as DNA: TGTGCCAGCAGTCCTACAGTTCTAGCGGGAACCTACAATGAGCAGTTCTTC.

V usage is TRBV5-6 and J usage is TRBJ2-4, with D possibly being TRBD2 (5 bases). V shed 4 bases and J shed 8 bases, with 22 bases lying between them. The germline CDR1 and CDR2 sequences are SGHDT and YYEEEE. This CDR3 is 16 amino acids long. The CDR3 DNA reads TGTGCCAGCAGCACGCCGACTTGGGCCCTGGGAGACATTCAGTACTTC. This gives the protein CASSTPTWALGDIQYF.

This clone was observed a single time. This chain joins TRBV30 and TRBJ1-1; D is perhaps TRBD1 (6 bases). V was cut by 2 bases and J by 4 bases, with 14 bases left in between. The length of the CDR3 is 14 residues. Germline V CDR1 and CDR2: GTSNPN, SVGIG (reference sequence). DNA of the CDR3: TGTGCCTGGAGTCGGGGAGGGGGAGGCACTGAAGCTTTCTTT. Its protein product is CAWSRGGGGTEAFF.

V usage is TRBV29-1 and J usage is TRBJ2-1; 11 bases map to TRBD2. This CDR3 contains 13 residues. Germline values: CDR1 SQVTM, CDR2 ANQGSEA. J was trimmed by 6 bases and V by 3 bases; bases with no gene match: 1. The CDR3 DNA sequence: TGCAGCGTTGACGGGACTAGCGGCAATGAGCAGTTCTTC. Protein: CSVDGTSGNEQFF.

The CDR3 is CASSLRGSRNTEAFF. The DNA of the CDR3 is TGTGCCAGCAGCTTAAGGGGATCGAGGAACACTGAAGCTTTCTTT. V gene TRBV7-2 combines with J gene TRBJ1-1; the D gene is possibly TRBD1 (5 bases). The CDR3 runs to 15 residues. Germline loops: CDR1 SGHTA, CDR2 FQGNSA. V lost 2 bases and J 1 base, leaving 11 bases between the germline ends.

The V and J genes are TRBV6-5 and TRBJ2-1; 8 bases match TRBD1. The CDR3 length is 13 residues. Trimming cost V 6 bases and J 6 bases; bases outside gene matches: 4. CDR1 is MNHEY and CDR2 is SVGAGI in the germline V gene. The CDR3 spells CASSRGPVNEQFF. CDR3 nucleotide sequence: TGTGCCAGCAGCAGGGGGCCGGTCAATGAGCAGTTCTTC.

This sequence joins TRBV10-3 and TRBJ2-7; 13 nucleotides agree with TRBD2. Germline CDR1 ENHRY, CDR2 SYGVKD. The CDR3 spans 17 residues. V lost 7 bases to trimming and J lost 0 bases; unmatched junction nucleotides: 9. The CDR3: CAIIPTSGRPSSYEQYF. The CDR3 DNA sequence: TGTGCCATCATTCCGACTAGCGGGAGGCCCAGCTCCTACGAGCAGTACTTC.

This sequence joins TRBV19 and TRBJ2-7, with 10 bases identical to TRBD1. The CDR3 is 13 residues long. V shed 2 bases, J shed 6 bases, and the junction held 1 base outside the gene matches. Germline values: CDR1 LNHDA, CDR2 SQIVND (reference sequence). In DNA, the CDR3 is TGTGCCAGTAGTATAAGGGACAGGGGCGAGCAGTACTTC. Its translation: CASSIRDRGEQYF. The full variable domain, rest sourced from reference TRBV19 and TRBJ2-7, is DGGITQSPKYLFRKEGQNVTLSCEQNLNHDAMYWYRQDPGQGLRLIYYSQIVNDFQKGDIAEGYSVSREKKESFPLTVTSAQKNPTAFYLCASSIRDRGEQYFGPGTRLTVT.

This sequence joins TRBV27 and TRBJ2-1, with TRBD1 matching 9 bases. The CDR3 sequence is 15 residues long. Looked up from germline, CDR1 is MNHEY and CDR2 is SMNVEV (reference sequence). J gave up 5 bases and V 1 base, and 3 bases lay outside the gene matches. The CDR3 loop reads CASSLLTGGDNEQFF. The CDR3 coding sequence is TGTGCCAGCAGTTTATTGACAGGGGGTGACAATGAGCAGTTCTTC.

This chain connects TRBV28 to TRBJ1-5; no definite D call. Deletions cut 7 bases from V and 0 bases from J, with 10 bases between. The CDR3 loop spans 14 amino acids. Germline CDR1 MDHEN, CDR2 SYDVKM. The chain's CDR3 is CASTSGDSNQPQHF. CDR3 nucleotide sequence: TGTGCCAGCACTTCCGGGGATAGCAATCAGCCCCAGCATTTT.

The rearrangement uses TRBV6-5 and TRBJ2-1; 11 bases match TRBD2. CDR1 and CDR2 from the germline V gene are MNHEY and SVGAGI. This CDR3 spans 15 amino acids. V gave up 6 bases and J gave up 3 bases; unmatched junction bases: 4. CDR3 region: CASRSGLADYNEQFF. The CDR3 DNA reads as TGTGCCAGCAGATCGGGACTAGCGGACTACAATGAGCAGTTCTTC.

The J gene is TRBJ1-1, the V gene TRBV30, with D uncertain. With 0 bases removed from V and 4 bases from J, the gap between germline ends came to 9 bases. Germline V gene sequence: CDR1 GTSNPN, CDR2 SVGIG (reference sequence). The CDR3 is made up of 13 amino acids. The CDR3 region is CAWSVFDTTEAFF. The DNA for the CDR3 is TGTGCCTGGAGTGTATTCGACACCACTGAAGCTTTCTTT.

The chain joins TRBV19 to TRBJ1-1, with D hard to call. CDR3 length: 11 amino acids. CDR1 and CDR2 (germline): LNHDA, SQIVND (reference sequence). V lost 10 bases and J lost 2, with 8 bases in between. The CDR3 coding sequence is TGTGCCACTTCCGTCAACACTGAAGCTTTCTTT. As protein: CATSVNTEAFF.

This clone showed up just once. The chain couples TRBV10-1 to TRBJ2-7; D possibly corresponds to TRBD2 (6 bases). This CDR3 has 16 residues. V lost 2 bases and J 5 bases, leaving 19 bases between the germline ends. In germline, CDR1 is WNHNN, CDR2 SYGVQD (reference sequence). DNA of the CDR3: TGCGCCAGCAGTGAGGGACGGGGGACCCGTCCGGACGAGCAGTACTTC. Amino acids: CASSEGRGTRPDEQYF.

The rearrangement links TRBV28 to TRBJ2-7, with 12 bases lining up with TRBD2. V dropped 5 bases and J dropped 7; count of bases not matched to a gene: 12. Germline CDR1 MDHEN, CDR2 SYDVKM. The CDR3 is 16 residues long. The CDR3 region has the DNA TGTGCCAGCAGTCTCGGACTAGCGGGACGCTTTGGGGAGCAGTACTTC. This gives the protein CASSLGLAGRFGEQYF.

The chain couples TRBV19 to TRBJ1-1; D is possibly TRBD1 (5 bases). V lost 6 bases and J 0 bases, leaving 23 bases between the germline ends. Germline V gene data show CDR1 as LNHDA and CDR2 as SQIVND (reference sequence). CDR3 length: 18 amino acids. CDR3 protein: CASRAGQARPTLNTEAFF. CDR3 bases: TGTGCCAGTAGGGCCGGACAAGCGAGACCGACGCTGAACACTGAAGCTTTCTTT.

This rearrangement joins TRBV2 to TRBJ1-5, with 8 bases identical to TRBD1. The germline V gene encodes CDR1 SNHLY and CDR2 FYNNEI. The CDR3 has 16 amino acids. V shed 4 bases, J shed 1 base, and the junction held 6 bases outside the gene matches. DNA for the CDR3: TGTGCCAGCAGTGCTCAGGGGGCGCGGAGCAATCAGCCCCAGCATTTT. Translated, it gives CASSAQGARSNQPQHF.

This chain connects TRBV29-1 to TRBJ2-3, with 12 positions matching TRBD2. The trim removed 1 base at V and 0 bases at J, leaving 11 bases unmatched. The CDR3 has 19 amino acids. Germline V lookup: CDR1 SQVTM, CDR2 ANQGSEA. This chain's CDR3 is CSVEGTSGTQEASTDTQYF. Written as DNA, the CDR3 is TGCAGCGTTGAAGGGACTAGCGGGACCCAGGAAGCTAGCACAGATACGCAGTATTTT.

The V and J genes are TRBV27 and TRBJ2-1, with 15 bases lining up with TRBD2. The length of the CDR3 is 17 residues. Germline loops: CDR1 MNHEY, CDR2 SMNVEV (reference sequence). J gave up 8 bases and V 7 bases, and 12 bases lay outside the gene matches. The CDR3 here is CASIGTSGRSLWDEQFF. The DNA for the CDR3 is TGTGCCAGCATTGGGACTAGCGGGAGGTCTTTGTGGGATGAGCAGTTCTTC.

The V and J genes are TRBV10-1 and TRBJ1-2; D gene unclear. V lost 5 bases, J lost 2 bases, and 18 bases lay in between. Germline lookup yields CDR1 WNHNN and CDR2 SYGVQD (reference sequence). The CDR3 contains 16 residues. CDR3 nucleotides: TGCGCCAGCAGTAATTTAGGACTCTCCGCCAACTATGGCTACACCTTC. As protein: CASSNLGLSANYGYTF.

The CDR3 sequence is CASSLSYRVVEKLFF. The CDR3 DNA reads TGTGCCAGCAGTTTATCCTACAGGGTTGTCGAAAAACTGTTTTTT. The chain joins TRBV28 to TRBJ1-4; D might be TRBD1 (6 bases). Trimming took off 1 base at V and 8 bases at J, with 14 bases between the two ends. The CDR3 is made up of 15 amino acids. Looked up from germline, CDR1 is MDHEN and CDR2 is SYDVKM.

The rearrangement links TRBV6-5 to TRBJ2-7; TRBD1 aligns across 7 bases. The CDR3 is 13 residues long. Losses at the gene ends were 5 bases for V and 3 bases for J; bases not matched to a gene: 4. CDR1 MNHEY and CDR2 SVGAGI come from the germline V gene. The CDR3 sequence is CASSPRQGYEQYF. DNA for the CDR3: TGTGCCAGCAGTCCCCGACAGGGCTACGAGCAGTACTTC.

This clone occurred once. The chain uses TRBV5-1 and TRBJ2-1; D gene unclear. CDR1 is SGHRS, CDR2 YFSETQ, per germline. The ends were cut back, 5 bases at V and 10 bases at J, with 13 bases in the middle. CDR3 size: 12 residues. The CDR3 DNA sequence: TGCGCCAGCAGTTACCCCCCAGAAGAGCAGTTCTTC. Translation: CASSYPPEEQFF.